The subject of this entry is one TCR beta chain. The germline V and J ends were trimmed by 2 bases and 0 bases, with 11 bases remaining between them. This CDR3 comprises 15 residues. Germline-derived CDR1 and CDR2 are GTSNPN and SVGIG (reference sequence). Libraries were prepared by immunoSEQ multiplex PCR; TCRdb keeps only in-frame clonotypes and omits some of them. The sample lists approximately 88,000 clones, 90% occurring once. These data belong to a study of T cells after somatic rescue of genetic block. Input material: peripheral blood mononuclear cells (PBMCs). This chain connects TRBV30 to TRBJ1-3, with D perhaps TRBD1 (5 bases). This receptor was taken from a young woman. CDR3 region: CAWSFPGTSGNTIYF. The CDR3 bases are TGTGCCTGGAGTTTCCCCGGGACCTCTGGAAACACCATATATTTT.